The source of this T cell receptor (beta chain) is a study of blood T cell repertoires in COVID-19. Enrollees, about 18 to 95 years old, lived in about two dozen US areas. Cohorts were assigned according to the clinical history that participants reported. Either two negative PCRs, clearance, or symptom resolution qualified Cohort 3 donors as recovered. The protocol was immunoSEQ multiplex PCR, while the TCRdb copy is restricted to in-frame clones and leaves out a portion. This table has some 200,000 clones, roughly 90% appearing once. V was clipped by 4 bases and J by 4 bases; unmatched bases: 14. There are 17 residues in the CDR3. Looked up from germline, CDR1 is SGHRS and CDR2 is YFSETQ.

The chain is built from TRBV5-1 and TRBJ2-7, with 10 nucleotides matching TRBD2. The sequencing sample was made of PBMCs or T cells enriched from blood (not recorded which). This receptor was taken from a young woman who had recovered from COVID-19. The CDR3 is CASSALSGRTFFYEQYF. The CDR3 bases are TGCGCCAGCAGCGCCCTTAGCGGGAGGACCTTCTTTTACGAGCAGTACTTC.